Sequencing of this TCR beta chain was carried out in a study of cytomegalovirus exposure and HLA in healthy donors. The study's findings and limits: A list of approximately 160 TCR beta chains associated with cytomegalovirus was given. According to a later analysis, TCR clusters from the first cohort tended to co-occur in the 120 or so validation repertoires.

The germline V gene has CDR1 WSHSY and CDR2 SAAADI. With 4 bases removed from V and 2 bases from J, the gap between germline ends came to 11 bases. This CDR3 is 14 amino acids long. Profiling relied on immunoSEQ multiplex PCR, and the TCRdb table lists in-frame clones only, not all of them. Of about 110,000 clones listed, around 90% are singletons. Turning to this clone: Its specificity is unknown.

Source material: PBMCs. The gene calls are TRBV10-2 and TRBJ1-2; D not resolved. The receptor was isolated from a woman younger than 35 in good health and CMV-seropositive. The chain's CDR3 is CASSARASNYGYTF. The CDR3 DNA reads TGCGCCAGCAGTGCGAGGGCTTCGAACTATGGCTACACCTTC.